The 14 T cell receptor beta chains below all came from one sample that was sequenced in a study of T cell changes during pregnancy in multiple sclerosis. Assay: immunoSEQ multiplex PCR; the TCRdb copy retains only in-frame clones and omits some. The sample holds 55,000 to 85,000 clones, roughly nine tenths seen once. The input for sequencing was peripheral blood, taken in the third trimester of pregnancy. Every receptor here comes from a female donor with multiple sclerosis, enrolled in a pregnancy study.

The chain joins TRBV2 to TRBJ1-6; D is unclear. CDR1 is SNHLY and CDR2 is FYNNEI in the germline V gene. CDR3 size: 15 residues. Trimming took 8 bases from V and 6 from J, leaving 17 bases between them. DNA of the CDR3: TGTGCCAGCCTACCCTCAGGAAGCCTTAATTCACCCCTCCACTTT. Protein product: CASLPSGSLNSPLHF.

The CDR3 DNA reads as TGTGCCAGCAGCCCGACTAGCGGGATTTTCTACAATGAGCAGTTCTTC. Its protein product is CASSPTSGIFYNEQFF. The V and J genes are TRBV6-6 and TRBJ2-1; 11 bases line up with TRBD2. Per germline, CDR1 MNHNY and CDR2 SVGAGI (reference sequence). The CDR3 runs 16 residues. The V and J ends lost 6 bases and 3 bases, in that order; junction bases with no gene match: 7.

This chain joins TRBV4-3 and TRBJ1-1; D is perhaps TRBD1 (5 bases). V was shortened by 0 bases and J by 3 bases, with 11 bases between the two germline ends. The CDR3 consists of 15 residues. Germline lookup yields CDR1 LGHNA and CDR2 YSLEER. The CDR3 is CASSQDYRTYTEAFF. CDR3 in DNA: TGCGCCAGCAGCCAAGATTACAGGACATACACTGAAGCTTTCTTT.

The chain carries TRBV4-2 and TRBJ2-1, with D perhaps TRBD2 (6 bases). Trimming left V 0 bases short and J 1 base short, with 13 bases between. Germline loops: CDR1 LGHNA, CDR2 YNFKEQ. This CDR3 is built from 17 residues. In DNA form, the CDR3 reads TGTGCCAGCAGCCAAGATAGGAGCGGAGGGTCCTACAATGAGCAGTTCTTC. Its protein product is CASSQDRSGGSYNEQFF.

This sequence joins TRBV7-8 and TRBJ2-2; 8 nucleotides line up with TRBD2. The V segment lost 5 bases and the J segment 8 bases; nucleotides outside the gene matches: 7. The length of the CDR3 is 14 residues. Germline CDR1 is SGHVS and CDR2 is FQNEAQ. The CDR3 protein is CASSLRAGAGELFF. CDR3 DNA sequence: TGTGCCAGCAGCCTAAGAGCGGGAGCGGGGGAGCTGTTTTTT.

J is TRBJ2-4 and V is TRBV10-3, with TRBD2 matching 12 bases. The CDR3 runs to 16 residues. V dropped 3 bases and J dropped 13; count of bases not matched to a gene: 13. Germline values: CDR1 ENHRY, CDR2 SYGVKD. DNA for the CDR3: TGTGCCATCAGTGACGCTAGCGGGAGGGCCGAAGCACGGCAGTACTTC. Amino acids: CAISDASGRAEARQYF.

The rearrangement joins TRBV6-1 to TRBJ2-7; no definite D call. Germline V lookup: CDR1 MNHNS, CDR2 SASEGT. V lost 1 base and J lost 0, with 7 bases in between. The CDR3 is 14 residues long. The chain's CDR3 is CASSEGYGSYEQYF. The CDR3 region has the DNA TGTGCCAGCAGTGAAGGGTACGGCTCCTACGAGCAGTACTTC.

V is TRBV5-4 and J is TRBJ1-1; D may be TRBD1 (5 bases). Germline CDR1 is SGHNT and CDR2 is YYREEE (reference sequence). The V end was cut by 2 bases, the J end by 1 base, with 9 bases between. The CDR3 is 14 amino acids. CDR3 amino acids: CASSFRGRNTEAFF. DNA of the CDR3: TGTGCCAGCAGCTTTCGGGGGAGGAACACTGAAGCTTTCTTT.

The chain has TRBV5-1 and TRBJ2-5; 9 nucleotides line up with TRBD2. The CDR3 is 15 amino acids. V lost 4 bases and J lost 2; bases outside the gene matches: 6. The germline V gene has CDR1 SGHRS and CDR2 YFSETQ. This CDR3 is CASSVLAGPQETQYF. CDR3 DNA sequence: TGCGCCAGCAGCGTCCTAGCGGGACCGCAAGAGACCCAGTACTTC.

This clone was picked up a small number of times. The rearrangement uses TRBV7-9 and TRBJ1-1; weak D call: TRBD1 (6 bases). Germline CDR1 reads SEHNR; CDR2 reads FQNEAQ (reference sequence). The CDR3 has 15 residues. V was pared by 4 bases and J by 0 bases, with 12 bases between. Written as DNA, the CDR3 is TGTGCCAGCAGCTACAGGGCTGGCATGAACACTGAAGCTTTCTTT. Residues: CASSYRAGMNTEAFF. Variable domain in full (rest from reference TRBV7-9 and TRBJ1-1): DTGVSQNPRHKITKRGQNVTFRCDPISEHNRLYWYRQTLGQGPEFLTYFQNEAQLEKSRLLSDRFSAERPKGSFSTLEIQRTEQGDSAMYLCASSYRAGMNTEAFFGQGTRLTVV.

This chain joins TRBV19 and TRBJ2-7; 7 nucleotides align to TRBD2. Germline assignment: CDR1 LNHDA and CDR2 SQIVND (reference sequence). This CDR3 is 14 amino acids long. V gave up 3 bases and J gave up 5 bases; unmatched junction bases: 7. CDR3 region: CASSIGGRVHEQYF. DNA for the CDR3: TGTGCCAGTAGTATTGGCGGGAGAGTCCACGAGCAGTACTTC.

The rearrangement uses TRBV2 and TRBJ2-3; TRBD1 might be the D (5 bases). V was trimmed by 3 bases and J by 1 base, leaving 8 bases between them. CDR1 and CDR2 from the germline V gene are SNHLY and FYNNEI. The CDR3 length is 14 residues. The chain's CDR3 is CASSDGRGTDTQYF. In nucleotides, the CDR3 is TGTGCCAGCAGTGACGGCAGGGGCACAGATACGCAGTATTTT.

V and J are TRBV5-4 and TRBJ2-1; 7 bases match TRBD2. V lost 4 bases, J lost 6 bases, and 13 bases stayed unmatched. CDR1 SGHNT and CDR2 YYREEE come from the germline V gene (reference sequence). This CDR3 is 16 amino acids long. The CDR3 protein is CASSGEAGQPLNEQFF. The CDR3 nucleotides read TGTGCCAGCAGCGGGGAAGCGGGGCAACCCCTCAATGAGCAGTTCTTC.

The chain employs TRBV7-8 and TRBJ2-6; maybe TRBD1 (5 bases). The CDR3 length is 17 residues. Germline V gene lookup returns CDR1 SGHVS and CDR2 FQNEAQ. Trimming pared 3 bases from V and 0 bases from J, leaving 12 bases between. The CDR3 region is CASSFPRGTSGANVLTF. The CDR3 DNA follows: TGTGCCAGCAGCTTCCCAAGGGGAACCTCTGGGGCCAACGTCCTGACTTTC.